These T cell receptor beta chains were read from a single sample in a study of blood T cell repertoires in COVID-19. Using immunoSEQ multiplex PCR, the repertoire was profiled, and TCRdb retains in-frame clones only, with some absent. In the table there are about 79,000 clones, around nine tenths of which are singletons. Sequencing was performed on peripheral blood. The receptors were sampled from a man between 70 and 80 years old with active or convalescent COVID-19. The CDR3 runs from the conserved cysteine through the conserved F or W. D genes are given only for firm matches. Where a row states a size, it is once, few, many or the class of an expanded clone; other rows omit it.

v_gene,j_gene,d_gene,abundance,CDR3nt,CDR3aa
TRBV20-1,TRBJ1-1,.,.,TGCAGTGCTAGAGGCCAGTTTGAAGCTTTCTTT,CSARGQFEAFF
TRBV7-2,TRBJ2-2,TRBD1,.,TGTGCCAGCAGCCTTTTGTGGGACAGGGTTACTGCGGAGCTGTTTTTT,CASSLLWDRVTAELFF
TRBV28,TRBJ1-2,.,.,TGTGCCAGCAGTACAGCCTATGGCTACACCTTC,CASSTAYGYTF
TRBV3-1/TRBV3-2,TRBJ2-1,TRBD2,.,TGTGCCAGCAGCCCCAGCCAACTAGCGCCCTTTATGAATGAGCAGTTCTTC,CASSPSQLAPFMNEQFF
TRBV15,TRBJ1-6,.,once,TGTGCCACCAGCCGTCAACAGGGATATAATTCACCCCTCCACTTT,CATSRQQGYNSPLHF
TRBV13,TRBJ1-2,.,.,TGTGCCAGCAGCTCCGGAACAGGGAACTATGGCTACACCTTC,CASSSGTGNYGYTF
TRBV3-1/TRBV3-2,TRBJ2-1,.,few,TGTGCCAGCAGCCAATTTAGGATCACAGGATCTTCCTACAATGAGCAGTTCTTC,CASSQFRITGSSYNEQFF
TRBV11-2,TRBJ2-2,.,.,TGTGCCAGCAGCTTACTAAGGGGGTCGGCCGGGGAGCTGTTTTTT,CASSLLRGSAGELFF
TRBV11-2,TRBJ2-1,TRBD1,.,TGTGCCAGCAGCCGCCAGGGGGTCCGTATAGCTTACAATGAGCAGTTCTTC,CASSRQGVRIAYNEQFF
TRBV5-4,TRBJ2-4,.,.,TGTGCCAGCAGCCCGGTAGGAGGAGCGGCCAAAAACATTCAGTACTTC,CASSPVGGAAKNIQYF
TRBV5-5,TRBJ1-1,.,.,TGTGCCAGCAGCGCGTACAGGGTTATGAACACTGAAGCTTTCTTT,CASSAYRVMNTEAFF
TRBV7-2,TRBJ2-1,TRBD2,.,TGTGCCAGCGCGACTAGCGGGAGTTTCTATGAGCAGTTCTTC,CASATSGSFYEQFF
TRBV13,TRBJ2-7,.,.,TGTGCCAGCAGCTCAAACAGCTACGAGCAGTACTTC,CASSSNSYEQYF
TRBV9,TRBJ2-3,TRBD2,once,TGTGCCAGCGGTGGGGCGGGAGTAGGCACAGATACGCAGTATTTT,CASGGAGVGTDTQYF
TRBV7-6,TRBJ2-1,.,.,TGTGCCAGCAGCTCCTCCAATGAGCAGTTCTTC,CASSSSNEQFF
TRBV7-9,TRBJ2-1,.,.,TGTGCCAGCAGCCTCGGGAGCCCCTACTACAATGAGCAGTTCTTC,CASSLGSPYYNEQFF
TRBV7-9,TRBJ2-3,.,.,TGTGCCAGCAGCCCGCAACTAACCACAGATACGCAGTATTTT,CASSPQLTTDTQYF